Below are 30 T cell receptor beta chains sequenced from a single sample in a study of blood T cells in healthy people across ages. Sample-barcoded 5' priming and a J-beta primer mix drove a second PCR of roughly 6 to 12 cycles. MiXCR, run by TCRdb on the 5' RACE reads, gives a single entry per CDR3 protein. There are some 900,000 distinct CDR3 sequences in the sample; about 30% occur only once, and 15% to 20% lies in the top ten. The source material was blood. The receptor source for this set is a woman aged 80 or older in good health.

The chain uses TRBV6-5 and TRBJ1-6; TRBD1 matches 7 bases. V lost 4 bases to trimming and J lost 1 base; unmatched junction nucleotides: 10. Germline-derived CDR1 and CDR2 are MNHEY and SVGAGI. There are 18 residues in the CDR3. CDR3 sequence (DNA): TGTGCCAGCAGTTCGGGGCAGGGGGGGATTTCCTATAATTCACCCCTCCACTTT. This encodes CASSSGQGGISYNSPLHF.

This clonotype has just one count. One base away lies a much larger clone, so this may be a sequencing read error. CDR3 amino acids: CASTGYQETQDF. The CDR3 DNA reads as TGTGCCAGCACCGGCTACCAAGAGACCCAGGACTTC. The J gene is TRBJ2-5, the V gene TRBV6-4; D remains ambiguous. The CDR3 runs 12 residues. Germline lookup yields CDR1 MRHNA and CDR2 SNTAGT.

This clonotype was picked up a small number of times. The chain employs TRBV20-1 and TRBJ1-1, with D uncertain. The germline CDR1 and CDR2 sequences are DFQATT and SNEGSKA (reference sequence). The CDR3 sequence is 16 residues long. Trimming took 3 bases from V and 1 from J, leaving 18 bases between them. CDR3 nucleotide sequence: TGCAGTGCTAGCTCCCAAAACTCCGGATCGAACACTGAAGCTTTCTTT. This codes for CSASSQNSGSNTEAFF.

Details on this clonotype: Just one base apart from a much larger clone, this may be a read error. The chain employs TRBV7-2 and TRBJ1-2; D perhaps matches TRBD1 (6 bases). CDR1 is SGHTA, CDR2 FQGNSA, per germline. Trimming took 5 bases from V and 13 from J, leaving 20 bases between them. The CDR3 is made up of 13 amino acids. The CDR3 DNA reads TGTGCCAGCAGCCGAGGGGGAGAGATTCGCTGCACCTTC. It specifies CASSRGGEIRCTF.

The J gene is TRBJ1-1, the V gene TRBV20-1; D gene uncertain. With 5 bases removed from V and 4 bases from J, the gap between germline ends came to 14 bases. Germline CDR1 and CDR2: DFQATT and SNEGSKA (reference sequence). The CDR3 runs 13 residues. CDR3 residues: CSALLPEGTEAFF. The CDR3 nucleotides read TGCAGTGCTTTACTGCCCGAGGGCACTGAAGCTTTCTTT.

The V call is TRBV2, the J call TRBJ1-5; the match to TRBD1 covers 7 bases. The CDR3 is 16 residues long. After removal of 4 bases from V and 1 base from J, the junction contained 7 bases not matched to a gene. Looked up from germline, CDR1 is SNHLY and CDR2 is FYNNEI. The CDR3 bases are TGTGCCAGCAGTGCATTGGGACAGCAAAGCAATCAGCCCCAGCATTTT. It is translated as CASSALGQQSNQPQHF.

The table lists this clonotype with many counts. This chain links TRBV4-3 with TRBJ1-6; D ambiguous. The CDR3 is made up of 14 amino acids. Trimming removed 1 base from V and 3 bases from J, with 4 bases in between. Germline loops: CDR1 LGHNA, CDR2 YSLEER. CDR3 region: CASSQGDYNSPLHF. CDR3 bases: TGCGCCAGCAGCCAAGGGGACTATAATTCACCCCTCCACTTT.

This chain uses TRBV30 with TRBJ2-5; TRBD2 matches 10 bases. Germline V gene sequence: CDR1 GTSNPN, CDR2 SVGIG (reference sequence). There are 16 residues in the CDR3. Losses at the gene ends were 4 bases for V and 5 bases for J; bases not matched to a gene: 13. For the CDR3, the DNA is TGTGCCTGGAAGGCCGGGACTAGCGCACTAAAGGAGACCCAGTACTTC. Its protein product is CAWKAGTSALKETQYF.

The chain couples TRBV12-3 or TRBV12-4 to TRBJ1-6; 9 nucleotides align to TRBD1. The CDR3 sequence is 16 residues long. The junction had 7 bases not matched to a gene; V was cut back by 0 bases and J by 10 bases. CDR3 coding DNA: TGTGCCAGCAGTTTAGCGCTAGGGACAGGGAAATCACCCCTCCACTTT. Residues: CASSLALGTGKSPLHF.

This chain joins TRBV3-1 and TRBJ1-2; TRBD1 agrees at 7 bases. The CDR3 spans 13 residues. J was trimmed by 7 bases and V by 1 base; bases with no gene match: 3. Germline CDR1 and CDR2: LGHDT and YNNKEL (reference sequence). Here the CDR3 reads CASSQVSGGGYTF. Here the CDR3 DNA reads TGTGCCAGCAGCCAAGTGTCAGGGGGTGGCTACACCTTC.

This clonotype has more than one count but fewer than ten. The V call is TRBV11-1, the J call TRBJ1-1; no clear D. The CDR3 runs 14 residues. Germline CDR1 is SGHAT and CDR2 is FQDESV (reference sequence). Deletions cut 0 bases from V and 3 bases from J, with 8 bases between. The CDR3 reads CASSLAQGYTEAFF. CDR3 in DNA: TGTGCCAGCAGCTTAGCGCAAGGGTACACTGAAGCTTTCTTT.

This clonotype has ten or more counts. The gene calls are TRBV7-9 and TRBJ1-2, with D unresolved. The CDR3 runs to 13 residues. Germline CDR1 is SEHNR and CDR2 is FQNEAQ (reference sequence). V gave up 4 bases and J gave up 6 bases, with 12 bases separating them. The CDR3 spells CASSSQWDDGYTF. CDR3 in DNA: TGTGCCAGCAGCTCACAATGGGATGATGGCTACACCTTC.

The chain has TRBV27 and TRBJ1-5, with a possible D match to TRBD1 (5 bases). The germline gives CDR1 MNHEY, CDR2 SMNVEV (reference sequence). The CDR3 contains 16 residues. The V gene lost 5 bases and the J gene lost 0 bases, with 14 bases spanning the gap. The CDR3: CASSDGAAGSNQPQHF. DNA of the CDR3: TGTGCCAGCAGTGACGGGGCGGCCGGTAGCAATCAGCCCCAGCATTTT.

The chain joins TRBV18 to TRBJ2-1, with TRBD1 identical over 10 bases. CDR1 and CDR2 (germline): KGHSH, LQKENI. The CDR3 has 15 residues. V dropped 5 bases and J dropped 5; count of bases not matched to a gene: 6. CDR3 DNA: TGTGCCAGCTCATCCGGGACAGGGGCCAACAATGAGCAGTTCTTC. It yields the protein CASSSGTGANNEQFF.

This clonotype was found many times. The chain is built from TRBV6-1 and TRBJ1-6; D perhaps matches TRBD1 (6 bases). Germline V gives CDR1 MNHNS, CDR2 SASEGT. V shed 4 bases and J shed 4 bases, with 23 bases lying between them. The CDR3 is 19 amino acids. CDR3 in amino acids: CASSAQGMGARGYNSPLHF. The CDR3 DNA reads TGTGCCAGCAGTGCACAGGGTATGGGAGCAAGGGGGTATAATTCACCCCTCCACTTT.

The chain couples TRBV6-1 to TRBJ2-3; tentative D call: TRBD1 (6 bases). The length of the CDR3 is 14 residues. V lost 7 bases and J lost 4, with 15 bases in between. Germline CDR1 MNHNS, CDR2 SASEGT. This chain's CDR3 is CASIGQSPADTQYF. The DNA for the CDR3 is TGTGCCAGCATCGGACAGTCCCCCGCAGATACGCAGTATTTT.

This clonotype appeared a few times. The chain couples TRBV6-5 to TRBJ2-3; 7 nucleotides match TRBD2. Germline loops: CDR1 MNHEY, CDR2 SVGAGI. V trimming: 2 bases; J trimming: 11 bases; junction bases outside the gene matches: 1. The CDR3 contains 11 residues. For the CDR3, the DNA is TGTGCCAGCAGTTACGCGGGGGAGCAGTATTTT. It is translated as CASSYAGEQYF.

This clonotype was seen many times. V is TRBV12-3 or TRBV12-4 and J is TRBJ1-5; TRBD1 aligns across 7 bases. The CDR3 contains 15 residues. V shed 6 bases, J shed 10 bases, and the junction held 15 bases outside the gene matches. The chain's CDR3 is CASSPGQTSIEPQHF. CDR3 bases: TGTGCCAGCAGCCCGGGACAGACCTCCATAGAACCCCAGCATTTT.

This clonotype was counted a single time. The rearrangement joins TRBV20-1 to TRBJ1-3, with 7 bases that match TRBD1. The CDR3 extends over 15 amino acids. V shed 3 bases and J 5 bases; nucleotides not matched to a gene: 10. The germline V gene encodes CDR1 DFQATT and CDR2 SNEGSKA (reference sequence). CDR3 nucleotide sequence: TGCAGTGCTAGGGAAGGGACAGCACGAAGAAACACCATATATTTT. Translated, it gives CSAREGTARRNTIYF.

This clonotype was detected many times. CDR3 residues: CASSLGGAIIQETQYF. The CDR3, as DNA: TGTGCCAGCAGCTTAGGGGGGGCGATCATACAAGAGACCCAGTACTTC. V usage is TRBV7-2 and J usage is TRBJ2-5; D could derive from TRBD1 or TRBD2 (6 bases each). The length of the CDR3 is 16 residues. Trimming stripped 1 base from V and 2 bases from J, with 14 bases between. Germline assignment: CDR1 SGHTA and CDR2 FQGNSA.

This clonotype was seen at least ten times. The chain recombines TRBV7-8 with TRBJ1-4; D is unclear. Trimming pared 4 bases from V and 6 bases from J, leaving 12 bases between. The CDR3 is 14 residues long. The germline CDR1 and CDR2 sequences are SGHVS and FQNEAQ. CDR3 residues: CASSSNGPDEKLFF. CDR3 DNA: TGTGCCAGCAGCTCTAATGGGCCGGATGAAAAACTGTTTTTT.

This clonotype showed up just a few times. A read error may be the cause here, since a much bigger clone is one base away. This rearrangement joins TRBV15 to TRBJ2-7; D tentatively reads TRBD1 or TRBD2 (5 bases each). This CDR3 spans 14 amino acids. CDR1 and CDR2 (germline): LNHNV, YYDKDF (reference sequence). Between the trimmed V and J ends, which lost 0 bases and 6 bases, there was a span of 12 bases. The CDR3 nucleotides read TGTGCCACCAGCAGAGACCGGGATGGGGGCGAGCAGTACTTC. It is translated as CATSRDRDGGEQYF.

This clonotype was seen a handful of times. The J gene is TRBJ2-4, the V gene TRBV7-6, with 7 bases identical to TRBD2. There are 18 residues in the CDR3. V lost 4 bases and J lost 1; bases outside the gene matches: 13. The germline CDR1 and CDR2 sequences are SGHVS and FNYEAQ. The CDR3 region is CASSSASGLFGAKNIQYF. CDR3 nucleotides: TGTGCCAGCAGCTCGGCTAGCGGCCTCTTTGGGGCCAAAAACATTCAGTACTTC.

A note on this clonotype: Being one base from a much bigger clone, this may be a read error. J is TRBJ1-6 and V is TRBV4-2; D unclear. V lost 2 bases, J lost 14 bases, and 19 bases lay in between. CDR1 and CDR2 (germline): LGHNA, YNFKEQ. This CDR3 has 15 amino acids. CDR3 sequence (DNA): TGTGCCAGCAGCCAAAAGGGAGCAGGACGGGTATCCCTCCACTTT. Amino acids: CASSQKGAGRVSLHF.

This clonotype appeared many times. The rearrangement links TRBV7-2 to TRBJ1-5; D remains ambiguous. This CDR3 is built from 15 residues. Germline values: CDR1 SGHTA, CDR2 FQGNSA. Trimming removed 5 bases at V and 6 bases at J, with 17 bases between. CDR3: CASSPDGRYGQPQHF. CDR3 nucleotide sequence: TGTGCCAGCAGCCCCGATGGGAGATACGGTCAGCCCCAGCATTTT.

This clonotype has ten or more counts. V is TRBV6-5 and J is TRBJ1-2; D not resolved. The germline V gene has CDR1 MNHEY and CDR2 SVGAGI. V was pared by 2 bases and J by 7 bases, with 20 bases between. CDR3 length: 16 amino acids. The CDR3 DNA is TGTGCCAGCAGTTACGAGGCCGCTCCCTTAGCTGGTGGCTACACCTTC. The encoded protein is CASSYEAAPLAGGYTF.

This clonotype was seen ten or more times. V is TRBV5-1 and J is TRBJ1-2, with a weak D call TRBD1 (6 bases). Trimming shortened V by 4 bases and J by 8 bases, and 21 bases separated the two germline ends. Germline CDR1 reads SGHRS; CDR2 reads YFSETQ. This CDR3 has 15 residues. The CDR3 DNA follows: TGCGCCAGCAGCCCATCACTTGGACAGAATCTAGGCTACACCTTC. This codes for CASSPSLGQNLGYTF.

This clonotype was counted many times. CDR3 sequence reads: CASRRPDRNYEQYF. The DNA for the CDR3 is TGTGCCAGCAGGCGCCCGGACAGGAACTACGAGCAGTACTTC. V gene TRBV6-2 or TRBV6-3 combines with J gene TRBJ2-7; 7 bases match TRBD1. The CDR3 has 14 amino acids. Losses at the gene ends were 6 bases for V and 3 bases for J; bases not matched to a gene: 8. The germline CDR1 and CDR2 sequences are MNHEY and SVGEGT.

This chain connects TRBV6-5 to TRBJ1-1; 8 bases map to TRBD1. V gave up 0 bases and J gave up 7 bases; unmatched junction bases: 4. This CDR3 is 14 amino acids long. Germline V gene sequence: CDR1 MNHEY, CDR2 SVGAGI. For the CDR3, the DNA is TGTGCCAGCAGTTACTCGGGTGGGACAGGTGAAGCTTTCTTT. Encoded protein: CASSYSGGTGEAFF.

V gene TRBV29-1 combines with J gene TRBJ2-1, with 12 bases identical to TRBD2. Germline CDR1 and CDR2: SQVTM and ANQGSEA. The J segment lost 6 bases and the V segment lost 6 bases, leaving 12 bases of the junction unmatched. CDR3 length: 16 amino acids. The CDR3 loop reads CSVNKPGLAGSNEQFF. CDR3 sequence (DNA): TGCAGCGTAAATAAACCGGGACTAGCGGGTTCCAATGAGCAGTTCTTC.